The clone carrying this T cell receptor (beta chain) was detected many times. Its antigen remains unknown. The data are from a study of CD8 T cells in ankylosing spondylitis. Study results and limitations: Some of these motif variants have turned up before, in reports on reactive arthritis synovial fluid and blood. There was reportedly significant enrichment of clones that were disease-linked in matched ankylosing spondylitis synovial fluid. Peripheral blood held disease-linked clones only at relatively low frequency, and these were CD8+. Blood from ankylosing spondylitis patients appeared to carry a characteristic roughly 8-variant TCR beta motif.

In making TCR beta libraries, quantitative 5'-RACE with molecular barcodes was used. TCRdb recomputed calls from the 5' RACE reads with MiXCR, one row per CDR3 protein. Seen here are 450,000 to 550,000 distinct CDR3 sequences, 5.3% observed once, and the top ten hold around 3.5%. Germline CDR1 is SGHTA and CDR2 is FQGNSA. The CDR3 contains 13 residues. Trimming removed 5 bases from V and 8 bases from J, with 13 bases in between. The genes are TRBV7-2 and TRBJ2-1; maybe TRBD1 (7 bases). The source is a male donor with ankylosing spondylitis. The sample consisted of blood, either unsorted or a sorted T cell fraction (not recorded which). This chain's CDR3 is CASSPGRGDEQFF. CDR3 nucleotide sequence: TGTGCCAGCAGCCCGGGCAGGGGGGATGAGCAGTTCTTC.